This paragraph covers one T cell receptor (beta chain) sequence. Its specificity is not known. Germline trimming cut 2 bases from V and 3 bases from J; bases unmatched to any gene: 5. Germline V gene lookup returns CDR1 SGHTA and CDR2 FQGNSA. This CDR3 region has 15 residues. Prepared TCR beta cDNA libraries contained unique molecular identifiers. The source material, 1 to 10 million T cells, gave rise to 500,000 or so cDNA molecules. TCRdb re-derived calls from the PCR reads in MiXCR, one entry per CDR3 protein. The sample has 380,000 or so distinct CDR3 sequences; approximately 33% are singletons. The sample is drawn from a study of post-analysis software for immune sequencing data. Whole-study context: The disease courses covered relapsing-remitting, secondary progressive and progressive-relapsing multiple sclerosis. Study conclusions and caveats: Patients had higher frequencies than controls of roughly 5 TRBV segments, including TRBV5-6, TRBV5-1 and TRBV20-1. Same-batch preparations were strongly co-clustered by F measure. Among multiple sclerosis patients, normalized Chao1 diversity was significantly below that of controls.

The V gene is TRBV7-2, the J gene TRBJ2-7; 9 bases align to TRBD1. The receptor comes from a girl aged 5-17 years with multiple sclerosis. The specimen was blood. CDR3 bases: TGTGCCAGCAGCTTACGGACAGGGGAGTTCTACGAGCAGTACTTC. This translates into CASSLRTGEFYEQYF.